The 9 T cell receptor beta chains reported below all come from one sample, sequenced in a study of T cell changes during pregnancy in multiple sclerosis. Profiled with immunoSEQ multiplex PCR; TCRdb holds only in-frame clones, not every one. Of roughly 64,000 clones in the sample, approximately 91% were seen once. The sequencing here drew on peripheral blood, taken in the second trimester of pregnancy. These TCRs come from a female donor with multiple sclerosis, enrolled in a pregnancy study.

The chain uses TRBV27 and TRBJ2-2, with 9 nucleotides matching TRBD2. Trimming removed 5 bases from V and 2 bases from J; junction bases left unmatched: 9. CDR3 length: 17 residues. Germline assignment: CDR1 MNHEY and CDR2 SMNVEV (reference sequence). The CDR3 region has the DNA TGTGCCAGCAGTGTCGGGCTAGCGGGGTTCAACACCGGGGAGCTGTTTTTT. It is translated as CASSVGLAGFNTGELFF.

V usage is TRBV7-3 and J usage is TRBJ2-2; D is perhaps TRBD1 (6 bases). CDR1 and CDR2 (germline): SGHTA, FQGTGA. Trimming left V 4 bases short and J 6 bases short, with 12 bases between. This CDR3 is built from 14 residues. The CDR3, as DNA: TGTGCCAGCAGCTCCCAGGGGTGGGCCGGGGAGCTGTTTTTT. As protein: CASSSQGWAGELFF.

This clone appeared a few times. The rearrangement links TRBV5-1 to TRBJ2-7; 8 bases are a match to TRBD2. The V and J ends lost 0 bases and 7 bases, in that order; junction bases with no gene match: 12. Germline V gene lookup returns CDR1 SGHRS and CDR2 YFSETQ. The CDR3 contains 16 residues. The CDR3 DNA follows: TGCGCCAGCAGCTTGGGGACGGGGGGGCCTTATGAAGAGCAGTACTTC. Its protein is CASSLGTGGPYEEQYF.

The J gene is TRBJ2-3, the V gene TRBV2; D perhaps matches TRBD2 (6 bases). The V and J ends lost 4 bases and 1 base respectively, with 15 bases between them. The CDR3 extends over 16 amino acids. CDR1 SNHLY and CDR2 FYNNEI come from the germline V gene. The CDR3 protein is CASSGRLGEGTDTQYF. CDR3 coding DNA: TGTGCCAGCAGTGGTAGATTAGGGGAGGGCACAGATACGCAGTATTTT.

The CDR3 DNA sequence: TGTGCCAGTTTTCCGGGACAGGGGCCAACTAGGACTAGCGGGGGGGAAGAGACCCAGTACTTC. Protein product: CASFPGQGPTRTSGGEETQYF. The rearrangement joins TRBV19 to TRBJ2-5; 15 bases fit TRBD2. This CDR3 has 21 residues. J was trimmed by 3 bases and V by 8 bases; bases with no gene match: 22. Per germline, CDR1 LNHDA and CDR2 SQIVND (reference sequence).

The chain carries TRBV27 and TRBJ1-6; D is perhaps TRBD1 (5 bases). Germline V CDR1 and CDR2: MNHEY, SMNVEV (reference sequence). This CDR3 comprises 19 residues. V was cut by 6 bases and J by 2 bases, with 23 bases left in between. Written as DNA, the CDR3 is TGTGCCAGCAGGGACGGCAGGGCGGTGACAGACACCTATAATTCACCCCTCCACTTT. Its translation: CASRDGRAVTDTYNSPLHF.

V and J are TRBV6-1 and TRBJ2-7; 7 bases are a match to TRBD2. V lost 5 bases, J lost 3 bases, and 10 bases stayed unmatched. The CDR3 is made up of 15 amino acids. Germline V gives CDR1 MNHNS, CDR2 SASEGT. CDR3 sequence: CASSSQGEGYYEQYF. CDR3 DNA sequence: TGTGCCAGCAGTTCCCAAGGGGAGGGATACTACGAGCAGTACTTC.

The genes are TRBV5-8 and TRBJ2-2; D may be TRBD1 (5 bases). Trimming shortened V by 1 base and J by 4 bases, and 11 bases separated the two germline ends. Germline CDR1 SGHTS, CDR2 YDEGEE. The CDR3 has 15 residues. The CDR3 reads CASSLPGWGTGELFF. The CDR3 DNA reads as TGTGCCAGCAGCTTGCCAGGGTGGGGCACCGGGGAGCTGTTTTTT.

The CDR3 is CASSLTGAQETQYF. CDR3 DNA: TGTGCCAGCAGCTTGACAGGGGCCCAAGAGACCCAGTACTTC. The chain recombines TRBV5-6 with TRBJ2-5, with 7 bases lining up with TRBD1. J lost 1 base, V lost 1 base, and 1 base had no gene match. The CDR3 has 14 amino acids. CDR1 SGHDT and CDR2 YYEEEE come from the germline V gene. Full variable domain (rest looked up from reference TRBV5-6 and TRBJ2-5): DAGVTQSPTHLIKTRGQQVTLRCSPKSGHDTVSWYQQALGQGPQFIFQYYEEEERQRGNFPDRFSGHQFPNYSSELNVNALLLGDSALYLCASSLTGAQETQYFGPGTRLLVL.